These 26 T cell receptor beta chains were all obtained from the same sample, sequenced in a study of T cell responses to AZD1222 COVID-19 vaccine. TCRdb's table, derived via immunoSEQ multiplex PCR, lists solely in-frame clones and lacks some. The repertoire holds approximately 100,000 clones, with 70% to 90% as singletons. Sequencing was performed on peripheral blood, taken on day 0 of MenACWY control vaccination. The receptors come from an adult in good health.

This clone was observed a handful of times. Distinct nucleotide sequences in the sample also encode this CDR3. The chain carries TRBV6-4 and TRBJ2-2; D remains ambiguous. Between the trimmed V and J ends, which lost 4 bases and 1 base, there was a span of 4 bases. Germline CDR1 and CDR2: MRHNA and SNTAGT. This CDR3 contains 13 residues. As DNA, the CDR3 is TGTGCCAGCAGTGCGGGGAACACCGGGGAGCTGTTTTTT. Amino acid sequence: CASSAGNTGELFF.

This chain uses TRBV27 with TRBJ1-5; D gene unclear. From germline, CDR1 is MNHEY and CDR2 SMNVEV (reference sequence). The CDR3 has 17 residues. Trimming removed 4 bases from V and 3 bases from J, with 19 bases in between. The CDR3 sequence: CASSSFFRGGDNQPQHF. The CDR3 DNA reads as TGTGCCAGCAGTTCTTTTTTCCGCGGCGGGGACAATCAGCCCCAGCATTTT.

The V gene is TRBV18, the J gene TRBJ2-5; TRBD1 matches at 8 bases. The CDR3 consists of 14 residues. Trimming cost V 4 bases and J 1 base; bases outside gene matches: 2. CDR1 KGHSH and CDR2 LQKENI come from the germline V gene. The CDR3, as DNA: TGTGCCAGCTCACGAGGACAGGGCCAAGAGACCCAGTACTTC. The encoded protein is CASSRGQGQETQYF.

The V call is TRBV11-2, the J call TRBJ2-1, with 9 bases fitting TRBD1. This CDR3 comprises 16 residues. Germline V gives CDR1 SGHAT, CDR2 FQNNGV. V dropped 1 base and J dropped 6; count of bases not matched to a gene: 7. The CDR3 here is CASSLGGTGFLNEQFF. In DNA form, the CDR3 reads TGTGCCAGCAGCTTAGGAGGGACAGGGTTCCTCAATGAGCAGTTCTTC.

The chain uses TRBV6-5 and TRBJ2-3; 10 nucleotides align to TRBD2. The junction had 6 bases not matched to a gene; V was cut back by 6 bases and J by 6 bases. CDR1 and CDR2 from the germline V gene are MNHEY and SVGAGI. The CDR3 sequence is 14 residues long. DNA of the CDR3: TGTGCCAGCAGCGGCGGACTAGCGGCGGATACGCAGTATTTT. Its protein is CASSGGLAADTQYF.

The CDR3 loop is CASSIRGGPNEQFF. Written as DNA, the CDR3 is TGTGCCAGTAGTATCCGGGGGGGCCCCAATGAGCAGTTCTTC. This sequence joins TRBV19 and TRBJ2-1; 8 nucleotides align to TRBD2. V was clipped by 3 bases and J by 6 bases; unmatched bases: 4. The germline CDR1 and CDR2 sequences are LNHDA and SQIVND (reference sequence). The CDR3 totals 14 residues.

In its sample, this clone was seen a few times. The V gene is TRBV25-1, the J gene TRBJ2-2; D unresolved. The CDR3 length is 16 residues. CDR1 and CDR2 from the germline V gene are MGHDK and SYGVNS. Trimming took off 1 base at V and 2 bases at J, with 11 bases between the two ends. The chain's CDR3 is CASSEWESTNTGELFF. In DNA, the CDR3 is TGTGCCAGCAGTGAATGGGAATCAACCAACACCGGGGAGCTGTTTTTT.

The chain joins TRBV5-1 to TRBJ1-2; 10 nucleotides line up with TRBD1. Per the germline V gene, CDR1 is SGHRS and CDR2 is YFSETQ. The CDR3 has 14 residues. V was clipped by 3 bases and J by 8 bases; unmatched bases: 7. CDR3 DNA sequence: TGCGCCAGCAGCTACGAGGGACAGGGGCTCGGCTACACCTTC. Its protein product is CASSYEGQGLGYTF.

This chain joins TRBV7-2 and TRBJ1-3; TRBD1 is a possible D gene (6 bases). CDR1 and CDR2 from the germline V gene are SGHTA and FQGNSA. The CDR3 is 15 amino acids. Trimming left V 4 bases short and J 0 bases short, with 10 bases between. In nucleotides, the CDR3 is TGTGCCAGCAGCTCCACAGGGTTCTCTGGAAACACCATATATTTT. Its protein is CASSSTGFSGNTIYF.

In its sample, this clone was seen once. The chain has TRBV5-1 and TRBJ2-1; D assignment may be TRBD1 or TRBD2 (5 bases each). V was shortened by 4 bases and J by 8 bases, with 16 bases between the two germline ends. The CDR3 is 14 amino acids. Germline-derived CDR1 and CDR2 are SGHRS and YFSETQ. The CDR3 region has the DNA TGCGCCAGCAGCCCCGGGACCCCAAGGGATGAGCAGTTCTTC. Its protein product is CASSPGTPRDEQFF.

The J gene is TRBJ1-3, the V gene TRBV18; D is unresolved. CDR3 length equals 16 residues. Germline CDR1 and CDR2: KGHSH and LQKENI. V was pared by 3 bases and J by 0 bases, with 12 bases between. The CDR3 DNA reads TGTGCCAGCTCACCTTACGACGTGAGCTCTGGAAACACCATATATTTT. Protein product: CASSPYDVSSGNTIYF.

The chain combines TRBV12-1 with TRBJ2-7. TRBV12-1 represents a pseudogene. CDR3 length equals 16 residues. In DNA, the CDR3 is TGTGCCAGCAGCTTGGACCCAAGATTGGGCCCTAAACCCCAGTACTTC. Amino acids: CASSLDPRLGPKPQYF.

The chain joins TRBV18 to TRBJ1-1; D unclear. CDR3 size: 17 residues. Per germline, CDR1 KGHSH and CDR2 LQKENI. Trimming shortened V by 6 bases and J by 0 bases, and 20 bases separated the two germline ends. The CDR3 nucleotides are TGTGCCAGCTCCCCGCAGGAGGCGTCTACCCTGAACACTGAAGCTTTCTTT. Protein sequence: CASSPQEASTLNTEAFF.

The chain links TRBV11-2 to TRBJ2-7, with D perhaps given as TRBD1 or TRBD2 (5 bases each). This CDR3 has 17 residues. The germline V gene encodes CDR1 SGHAT and CDR2 FQNNGV. Trimming stripped 1 base from V and 1 base from J, with 17 bases between. The CDR3 DNA sequence: TGTGCCAGCAGCTTAGGAGGTCTTGGGACGGTATCCTACGAGCAGTACTTC. Its translation is CASSLGGLGTVSYEQYF.

The J gene is TRBJ1-6, the V gene TRBV7-2, with D hard to call. The V gene's germline CDR1 is SGHTA and CDR2 FQGNSA. The CDR3 sequence is 15 residues long. Trimming stripped 2 bases from V and 5 bases from J, with 10 bases between. This chain's CDR3 is CASSLMGRDNSPLHF. The CDR3 nucleotides are TGTGCCAGCAGCTTAATGGGCAGAGATAATTCACCCCTCCACTTT.

The CDR3 sequence: CASSSQTGARETQYF. In DNA, the CDR3 is TGTGCCAGCAGCTCACAAACAGGGGCGCGGGAGACCCAGTACTTC. The V gene is TRBV6-5, the J gene TRBJ2-5; 7 bases align to TRBD1. Germline trimming cut 6 bases from V and 5 bases from J; bases unmatched to any gene: 12. Germline V gives CDR1 MNHEY, CDR2 SVGAGI. CDR3 size: 15 residues.

The genes are TRBV5-1 and TRBJ2-1; D unclear. CDR3 length: 13 residues. In germline, CDR1 is SGHRS, CDR2 YFSETQ. The V gene lost 4 bases and the J gene lost 6 bases, with 11 bases spanning the gap. The CDR3 DNA reads as TGCGCCAGCAGCCTGCTAGGCTTCAATGAGCAGTTCTTC. Residues: CASSLLGFNEQFF.

The rearrangement uses TRBV7-9 and TRBJ2-3; D gene uncertain. V dropped 4 bases and J dropped 1 base, with 15 bases sitting between them. Germline assignment: CDR1 SEHNR and CDR2 FQNEAQ (reference sequence). The CDR3 is 16 amino acids. The DNA for the CDR3 is TGTGCCAGCAGCTCCCACACCCAGACTCGCACAGATACGCAGTATTTT. Translation gives CASSSHTQTRTDTQYF.

This sequence joins TRBV2 and TRBJ2-7; D remains ambiguous. The germline V and J ends were trimmed by 4 bases and 5 bases, with 12 bases remaining between them. CDR1 is SNHLY and CDR2 is FYNNEI in the germline V gene. The CDR3 totals 13 residues. Here the CDR3 reads CASSAYVPHEQYF. In DNA, the CDR3 is TGTGCCAGCAGTGCATACGTCCCTCACGAGCAGTACTTC.

The chain employs TRBV19 and TRBJ1-5; maybe TRBD1 (5 bases). This CDR3 comprises 15 residues. V gave up 1 base and J gave up 0 bases, with 7 bases separating them. Germline V CDR1 and CDR2: LNHDA, SQIVND (reference sequence). CDR3 amino acids: CASSIGQISNQPQHF. The CDR3 DNA is TGTGCCAGTAGTATAGGACAGATTAGCAATCAGCCCCAGCATTTT.

V and J are TRBV25-1 and TRBJ1-2; unclear D gene. The CDR3 has 12 residues. Trimming cost V 4 bases and J 5 bases, with 8 bases left between them. Germline V gives CDR1 MGHDK, CDR2 SYGVNS. The CDR3 loop is CASSGGIYGYTF. The CDR3 DNA follows: TGTGCCAGCAGTGGCGGGATTTATGGCTACACCTTC.

The gene calls are TRBV4-3 and TRBJ1-4, with D hard to call. Between the trimmed V and J ends, which lost 0 bases and 6 bases, there was a span of 11 bases. From germline, CDR1 is LGHNA and CDR2 YSLEER. This CDR3 comprises 15 residues. Written as DNA, the CDR3 is TGCGCCAGCAGCCAAGAACGCAGCTTTTATGAAAAACTGTTTTTT. Translation: CASSQERSFYEKLFF.

The chain recombines TRBV7-2 with TRBJ1-5, with a possible D match to TRBD1 (5 bases). Germline CDR1 reads SGHTA; CDR2 reads FQGNSA. The CDR3 extends over 15 amino acids. V was pared by 5 bases and J by 5 bases, with 16 bases between. This CDR3 reads CASSPSGREDQPQHF. The CDR3, as DNA: TGTGCCAGCAGCCCATCCGGCAGGGAGGATCAGCCCCAGCATTTT.

The CDR3 sequence is CASSGAGTSGAYEQYF. For the CDR3, the DNA is TGTGCCAGCAGTGGCGCCGGGACTAGCGGTGCCTACGAGCAGTACTTC. The rearrangement joins TRBV28 to TRBJ2-7; 11 bases map to TRBD2. V lost 5 bases to trimming and J lost 2 bases; unmatched junction nucleotides: 8. This CDR3 is built from 16 residues. Germline V lookup: CDR1 MDHEN, CDR2 SYDVKM.

This sequence joins TRBV7-6 and TRBJ2-5; D perhaps matches TRBD2 (5 bases). Germline V gives CDR1 SGHVS, CDR2 FNYEAQ. Trimming stripped 1 base from V and 2 bases from J, with 11 bases between. This CDR3 is 15 amino acids long. The CDR3 DNA reads TGTGCCAGCAGCTTAGAACTGGGAGCTCAAGAGACCCAGTACTTC. This translates into CASSLELGAQETQYF.

This clone showed up just once. The DNA for the CDR3 is TGTGCCAGCAGTCCCCGGACAGGGTCTGGCTACACCTTC. Amino acids: CASSPRTGSGYTF. J is TRBJ1-2 and V is TRBV28; 8 nucleotides align to TRBD1. V gave up 5 bases and J gave up 7 bases; unmatched junction bases: 6. The CDR3 length is 13 residues. The germline gives CDR1 MDHEN, CDR2 SYDVKM.